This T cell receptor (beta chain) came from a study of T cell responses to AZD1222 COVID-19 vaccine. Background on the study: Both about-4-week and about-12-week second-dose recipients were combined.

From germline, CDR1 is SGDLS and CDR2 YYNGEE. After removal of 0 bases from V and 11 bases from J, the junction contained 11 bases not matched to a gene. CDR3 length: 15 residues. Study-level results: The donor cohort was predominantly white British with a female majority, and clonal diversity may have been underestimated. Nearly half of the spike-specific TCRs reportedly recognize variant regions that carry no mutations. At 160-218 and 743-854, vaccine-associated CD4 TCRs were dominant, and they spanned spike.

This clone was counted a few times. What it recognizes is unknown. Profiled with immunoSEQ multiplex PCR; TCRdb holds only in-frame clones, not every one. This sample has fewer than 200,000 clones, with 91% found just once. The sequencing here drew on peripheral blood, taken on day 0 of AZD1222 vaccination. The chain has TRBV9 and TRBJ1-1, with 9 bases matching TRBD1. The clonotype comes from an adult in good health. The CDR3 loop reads CASSVARGQGTRAFF. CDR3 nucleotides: TGTGCCAGCAGCGTAGCTAGGGGACAGGGTACGAGGGCTTTCTTT.